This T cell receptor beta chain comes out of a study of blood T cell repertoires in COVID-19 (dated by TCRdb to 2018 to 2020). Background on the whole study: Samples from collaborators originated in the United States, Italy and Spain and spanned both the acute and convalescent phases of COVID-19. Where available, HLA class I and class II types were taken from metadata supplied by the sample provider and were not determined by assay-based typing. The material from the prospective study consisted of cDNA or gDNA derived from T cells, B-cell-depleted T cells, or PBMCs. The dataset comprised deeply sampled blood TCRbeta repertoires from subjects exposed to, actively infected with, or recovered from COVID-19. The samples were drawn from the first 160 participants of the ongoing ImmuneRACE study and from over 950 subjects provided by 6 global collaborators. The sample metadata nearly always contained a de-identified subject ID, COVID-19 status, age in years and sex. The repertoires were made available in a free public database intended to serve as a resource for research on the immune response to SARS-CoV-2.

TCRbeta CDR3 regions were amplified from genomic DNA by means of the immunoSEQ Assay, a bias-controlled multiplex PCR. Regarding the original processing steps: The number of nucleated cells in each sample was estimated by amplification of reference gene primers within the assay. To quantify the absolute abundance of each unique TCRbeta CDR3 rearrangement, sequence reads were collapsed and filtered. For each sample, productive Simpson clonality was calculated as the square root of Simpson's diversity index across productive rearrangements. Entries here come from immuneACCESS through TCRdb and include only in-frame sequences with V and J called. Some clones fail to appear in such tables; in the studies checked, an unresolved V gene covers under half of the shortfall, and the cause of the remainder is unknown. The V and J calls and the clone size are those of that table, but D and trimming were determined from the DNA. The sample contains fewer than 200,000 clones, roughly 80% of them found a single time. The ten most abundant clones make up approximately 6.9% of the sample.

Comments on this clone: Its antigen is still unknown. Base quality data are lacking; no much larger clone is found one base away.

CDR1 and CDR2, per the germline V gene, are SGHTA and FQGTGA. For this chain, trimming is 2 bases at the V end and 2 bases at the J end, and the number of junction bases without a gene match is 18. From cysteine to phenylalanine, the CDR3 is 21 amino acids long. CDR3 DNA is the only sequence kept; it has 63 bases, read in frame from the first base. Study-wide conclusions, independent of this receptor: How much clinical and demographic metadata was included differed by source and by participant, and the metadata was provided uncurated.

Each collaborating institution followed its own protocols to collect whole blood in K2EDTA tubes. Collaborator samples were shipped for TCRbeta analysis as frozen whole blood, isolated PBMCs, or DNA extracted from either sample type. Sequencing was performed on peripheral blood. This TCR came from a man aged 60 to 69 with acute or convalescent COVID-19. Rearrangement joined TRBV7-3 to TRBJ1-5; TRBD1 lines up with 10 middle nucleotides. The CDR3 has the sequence CASSLPHGQGVKKYGNQPQHF. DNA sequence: TGTGCCAGCAGCTTACCCCATGGACAGGGGGTAAAGAAGTATGGCAATCAGCCCCAGCATTTT.